These 32 T cell receptor beta chains came from one sample sequenced in a study of T cells expressing NK-cell markers. Using the 5' RACE reads, TCRdb records one entry per CDR3 protein without DNA. This sample contains about 170,000 distinct CDR3 sequences. The sequenced sample consisted of blood T cells: a sorted CD56 or NKG2C T cell subset, CD4+ or CD8+ T cells, or bulk PBMC T cells (not recorded which). The receptors were gathered from a man between 18 and 69 years old in good health.

The rearrangement joins TRBV7-9 to TRBJ2-5; no DNA is available, so the TRBD1 call from TCRdb remains unchecked. Germline-derived CDR1 and CDR2 are SEHNR and FQNEAQ (reference sequence). The CDR3 covers 14 residues. CDR3 amino acids: CASSKATGEGTQYF.

The V and J genes are TRBV1 and TRBJ2-1. TRBV1 represents a pseudogene. The CDR3 spans 14 residues. The CDR3 sequence: CTSYVGVSYNEQFF.

This chain connects TRBV6-2 or TRBV6-3 to TRBJ2-5; the D call of TRBD1 rests on TCRdb alone, since no DNA is present to check it. This CDR3 spans 16 amino acids. Germline loops: CDR1 MNHEY, CDR2 SVGEGT. CDR3 residues: CASSSSPGQPVETQYF.

The CDR3 here is CAISESGIGLDTQYF. The V and J genes are TRBV10-3 and TRBJ2-3. Germline V gene lookup returns CDR1 ENHRY and CDR2 SYGVKD. This CDR3 spans 15 amino acids.

This chain joins TRBV25-1 and TRBJ1-1. Per the germline V gene, CDR1 is MGHDK and CDR2 is SYGVNS. This CDR3 has 11 residues. CDR3 sequence: CASTRNTEAFF. Variable domain in full (rest from reference TRBV25-1 and TRBJ1-1): EADIYQTPRYLVIGTGKKITLECSQTMGHDKMYWYQQDPGMELHLIHYSYGVNSTEKGDLSSESTVSRIRTEHFPLTLESARPSHTSQYLCASTRNTEAFFGQGTRLTVV.

The chain couples TRBV11-2 to TRBJ2-1; TCRdb outputs TRBD1, but without DNA this stays unchecked. CDR3 size: 16 residues. Germline values: CDR1 SGHAT, CDR2 FQNNGV. The CDR3 region is CASSLGTEAFYNEQFF. Looking up the rest from reference TRBV11-2 and TRBJ2-1 gives the full variable domain: EAGVAQSPRYKIIEKRQSVAFWCNPISGHATLYWYQQILGQGPKLLIQFQNNGVVDDSQLPKDRFSAERLKGVDSTLKIQPAKLEDSAVYLCASSLGTEAFYNEQFFGPGTRLTVL.

The V call is TRBV6-1, the J call TRBJ2-6. The CDR3 runs 15 residues. Germline CDR1 and CDR2: MNHNS and SASEGT. The CDR3 is CASSRQSSGANVLTF.

The V and J genes are TRBV5-1 and TRBJ2-7; TCRdb picks TRBD1, but there is no DNA to check that call. CDR1 and CDR2 from the germline V gene are SGHRS and YFSETQ. This CDR3 has 15 residues. Here the CDR3 reads CASSNRDRGTYEQYF.

The CDR3 region is CASSTPKSGQGQYNEQFF. This chain connects TRBV11-1 to TRBJ2-1; TCRdb names TRBD1, which stays unverified in the absence of DNA. CDR1 is SGHAT and CDR2 is FQDESV in the germline V gene (reference sequence). CDR3 length equals 18 residues.

The chain employs TRBV6-4 and TRBJ1-5. This CDR3 region has 14 residues. Per germline, CDR1 MRHNA and CDR2 SNTAGT. This chain's CDR3 is CASCDIPQNQPQHF.

The chain is built from TRBV12-3 or TRBV12-4 and TRBJ2-7; TCRdb reports TRBD1, a call that lacks DNA to check it against. CDR3 length: 14 amino acids. The CDR3 sequence: CASSAGQGVYEQYF.

The chain joins TRBV19 to TRBJ2-7; TCRdb designates TRBD1, a call that cannot be tested without DNA. This CDR3 has 14 residues. The germline V gene has CDR1 LNHDA and CDR2 SQIVND (reference sequence). The CDR3 reads CASSRRTEVYEQYF. Full variable domain (rest looked up from reference TRBV19 and TRBJ2-7): DGGITQSPKYLFRKEGQNVTLSCEQNLNHDAMYWYRQDPGQGLRLIYYSQIVNDFQKGDIAEGYSVSREKKESFPLTVTSAQKNPTAFYLCASSRRTEVYEQYFGPGTRLTVT.

The genes are TRBV5-1 and TRBJ2-5; TCRdb proposes TRBD1, but this gene call is untestable without DNA. Germline CDR1 reads SGHRS; CDR2 reads YFSETQ. This CDR3 is built from 13 residues. CDR3 amino acids: CASSLGDGGLLYF.

CDR3: CASSLDPAGTGIDYEQYF. The chain recombines TRBV7-6 with TRBJ2-7; TCRdb's D call, TRBD1, is unchecked because there is no DNA. Germline CDR1 and CDR2: SGHVS and FNYEAQ. This CDR3 is 18 amino acids long.

The chain joins TRBV6-1 to TRBJ2-4; the TCRdb call, TRBD2, lacks DNA for checking. This CDR3 has 15 residues. The germline CDR1 and CDR2 sequences are MNHNS and SASEGT. CDR3 sequence: CASSVLSGVENIQYF.

V and J are TRBV12-3 or TRBV12-4 and TRBJ2-5; TCRdb's assignment of TRBD2 cannot be checked, as there is no DNA. The CDR3 is 16 residues long. This chain's CDR3 is CASSKYGEGQSETQYF.

The V and J genes are TRBV5-5 and TRBJ1-6. CDR1 is SGHKS and CDR2 is YYEKEE in the germline V gene (reference sequence). This CDR3 has 15 amino acids. CDR3 amino acids: CASSLVGSKNSPLHF. The whole variable domain, remainder taken from reference TRBV5-5 and TRBJ1-6, is DAGVTQSPTHLIKTRGQQVTLRCSPISGHKSVSWYQQVLGQGPQFIFQYYEKEERGRGNFPDRFSARQFPNYSSELNVNALLLGDSALYLCASSLVGSKNSPLHFGNGTRLTVT.

The V gene is TRBV28, the J gene TRBJ2-7; with no DNA, the TCRdb D assignment of TRBD1 cannot be verified. CDR1 MDHEN and CDR2 SYDVKM come from the germline V gene. This CDR3 has 14 residues. CDR3 region: CASSLWVRGSEQYF.

The V gene is TRBV7-9, the J gene TRBJ2-7. The CDR3 covers 14 residues. Germline V gene lookup returns CDR1 SEHNR and CDR2 FQNEAQ (reference sequence). CDR3 loop: CASSSEVEHYEQYF. Full variable domain (outside the CDR3, taken from reference TRBV7-9 and TRBJ2-7): DTGVSQNPRHKITKRGQNVTFRCDPISEHNRLYWYRQTLGQGPEFLTYFQNEAQLEKSRLLSDRFSAERPKGSFSTLEIQRTEQGDSAMYLCASSSEVEHYEQYFGPGTRLTVT.

V gene TRBV6-1 combines with J gene TRBJ1-4. Germline assignment: CDR1 MNHNS and CDR2 SASEGT. This CDR3 region has 15 residues. Here the CDR3 reads CASSPKLGRNEKLFF.

This chain uses TRBV28 with TRBJ2-7; the TRBD1 assignment by TCRdb is unverifiable without DNA. This CDR3 is 19 amino acids long. Germline CDR1 is MDHEN and CDR2 is SYDVKM. CDR3 in amino acids: CASSSAVAGAGALLYEQYF.

The chain recombines TRBV6-1 with TRBJ2-1. Germline loops: CDR1 MNHNS, CDR2 SASEGT. There are 13 residues in the CDR3. The CDR3 sequence: CASSSIGYDEQFF.

The chain couples TRBV2 to TRBJ2-5. The CDR3 contains 14 residues. CDR1 is SNHLY and CDR2 is FYNNEI in the germline V gene. CDR3 loop: CASRGSWVQETQYF.

V is TRBV15 and J is TRBJ1-4. Germline CDR1 LNHNV, CDR2 YYDKDF (reference sequence). The CDR3 covers 15 residues. This chain's CDR3 is CATSRDHRLNEKLFF.

The V and J genes are TRBV29-1 and TRBJ2-1; TCRdb lists TRBD1, though no DNA is available to test this call. The CDR3 extends over 15 amino acids. Germline CDR1 is SQVTM and CDR2 is ANQGSEA. CDR3 residues: CSVEGHSAGYNEQFF.

This chain uses TRBV5-6 with TRBJ1-4; TCRdb proposes TRBD1, but this gene call is untestable without DNA. Germline V gene data show CDR1 as SGHDT and CDR2 as YYEEEE. There are 13 residues in the CDR3. The CDR3 loop reads CASRETGNEKLFF.

The chain has TRBV13 and TRBJ2-2; without DNA, the TCRdb call of TRBD1 cannot be checked. The CDR3 runs to 14 residues. CDR1 and CDR2 (germline): PRHDT, FYEKMQ (reference sequence). The CDR3 region is CASSLVTGSGELFF.

The chain carries TRBV27 and TRBJ2-2; the D gene TCRdb calls, TRBD1, cannot be checked with no DNA. CDR1 and CDR2 from the germline V gene are MNHEY and SMNVEV (reference sequence). The CDR3 is 14 residues long. The CDR3 sequence: CASSYGGGTGELFF.

The genes are TRBV28 and TRBJ2-1; TCRdb reports TRBD1, a call that lacks DNA to check it against. Germline V lookup: CDR1 MDHEN, CDR2 SYDVKM. The CDR3 length is 14 residues. The CDR3: CASSHPTGEGEQFF.

This chain joins TRBV5-1 and TRBJ2-7; TCRdb indicates TRBD1, and absent DNA this call remains unverified. Germline values: CDR1 SGHRS, CDR2 YFSETQ. The CDR3 length is 14 residues. This CDR3 is CASSMAGGSYEQYF. The variable domain in full, completed from reference TRBV5-1 and TRBJ2-7, reads KAGVTQTPRYLIKTRGQQVTLSCSPISGHRSVSWYQQTPGQGLQFLFEYFSETQRNKGNFPGRFSGRQFSNSRSEMNVSTLELGDSALYLCASSMAGGSYEQYFGPGTRLTVT.

The genes are TRBV5-1 and TRBJ2-7; checking the TCRdb D call of TRBD1 is not possible without DNA. Germline assignment: CDR1 SGHRS and CDR2 YFSETQ. The CDR3 runs to 14 residues. The CDR3 region is CASSSTGGLFEQYF.

V is TRBV18 and J is TRBJ2-3. The CDR3 contains 18 residues. CDR1 and CDR2 (germline): KGHSH, LQKENI. CDR3: CASSPPALLDGFTDTQYF.